A selection of T cell receptor beta chains follows, all from one sample in a study of blood T cells in healthy people across ages. TCRdb called the 5' RACE reads again in MiXCR, with one record for every CDR3 protein. The sample has more than 500,000 distinct CDR3 sequences, 25% to 30% seen once; the top ten hold roughly 18%. The sample comprised blood. These receptors were collected from a woman in her sixties or seventies in good health. Both conserved end residues are part of each CDR3. A D gene is named only where the DNA matches it firmly. Clone sizes are given selectively: once, few, many, or a class where the clone is expanded.

J gene	D gene	clone size	V gene	CDR3 protein	CDR3 DNA
TRBJ2-5	TRBD2	-	TRBV27	CASSFSGWGGETQYF	TGTGCCAGCAGTTTTTCCGGTTGGGGAGGGGAGACCCAGTACTTC
TRBJ1-3	-	-	TRBV30	CAWTRWGSSGNTVYF	TGTGCCTGGACTAGATGGGGGAGCTCTGGAAACACCGTATATTTT
TRBJ2-1	-	-	TRBV9	CASSSMSSYNEQFF	TGTGCCAGCAGTTCGATGAGCTCCTACAATGAGCAGTTCTTC
TRBJ2-5	TRBD1	-	TRBV20-1	CSARETGGFGETQYF	TGCAGTGCTAGAGAGACAGGGGGATTTGGAGAGACCCAGTACTTC
TRBJ2-7	TRBD2	-	TRBV11-3	CASSLDWRGGADEQYF	TGTGCCAGCAGCTTAGACTGGCGCGGGGGGGCTGACGAGCAGTACTTC
TRBJ2-3	-	few	TRBV27	CASSRIDSATQYF	TGTGCCAGCAGTCGCATTGACTCCGCCACGCAGTATTTT
TRBJ1-1	TRBD1	few	TRBV3-1	CASSLRTGDKSTEAFF	TGTGCCAGCAGCCTGAGGACAGGGGATAAGAGCACTGAAGCTTTCTTT
TRBJ2-7	-	-	TRBV7-2	CASSLVSSSSSYEQYF	TGTGCCAGCAGCTTAGTATCCAGCTCTTCCTCCTACGAGCAGTACTTC
TRBJ2-7	-	-	TRBV27	CASRVTGVSYEQYF	TGTGCCAGCAGAGTTACCGGTGTCTCCTACGAGCAGTACTTC
TRBJ2-5	TRBD2	few	TRBV6-6	CASSPRSSGTYERYF	TGCGCCAGCAGTCCCCGTTCGAGCGGGACCTACGAGCGGTACTTC
TRBJ1-2	-	few	TRBV5-1	CASSLIGLNYGYTF	TGCGCCAGCAGTCTTATTGGCCTGAACTATGGCTACACCTTC
TRBJ1-1	-	-	TRBV10-3	CAISDGGVVNTEAFF	TGTGCCATCAGTGATGGGGGGGTGGTGAACACTGAAGCTTTCTTT
TRBJ1-2	-	-	TRBV2	CASSYLREAGGYTF	TGTGCCAGCAGTTACCTGAGGGAAGCGGGGGGCTACACCTTC
TRBJ2-2	-	-	TRBV7-2	CASSFPSTGELFF	TGTGCCAGCAGCTTTCCTTCCACCGGGGAGCTGTTTTTT
TRBJ2-7	TRBD1	-	TRBV29-1	CSVAGQGGSYEQYF	TGCAGCGTTGCAGGACAGGGGGGCTCCTACGAGCAGTACTTC
TRBJ2-7	TRBD1	-	TRBV6-2/TRBV6-3	CASRTRGLSYEQYF	TGTGCCAGCAGGACCAGGGGGCTCTCCTACGAGCAGTACTTC
TRBJ2-1	TRBD2	few	TRBV6-2/TRBV6-3	CASSHLAENNEQFF	TGTGCCAGCAGTCACCTAGCGGAAAACAATGAGCAGTTCTTC
TRBJ1-4	-	few	TRBV4-2	CASRPEGSGGTNEKLFF	TGTGCCAGCAGACCCGAAGGGTCTGGAGGGACCAATGAAAAACTGTTTTTT
TRBJ2-7	TRBD1	-	TRBV7-2	CASSSTGGIYEQYF	TGTGCCAGCAGTTCGACAGGGGGCATCTACGAGCAGTACTTC
TRBJ2-5	-	-	TRBV5-5	CASSLSASETQYF	TGTGCCAGCAGCTTGAGCGCGTCAGAGACCCAGTACTTC
TRBJ2-1	-	few	TRBV5-1	CASTLQGPYNEQFF	TGCGCCAGCACCCTACAGGGCCCCTACAATGAGCAGTTCTTC
TRBJ1-5	-	few	TRBV18	CASSVDSSNQPQHF	TGTGCCAGCTCCGTGGACAGTAGCAATCAGCCCCAGCATTTT
TRBJ2-1	-	-	TRBV20-1	CSARATRSDEQFF	TGCAGTGCTAGGGCGACTAGGAGCGATGAGCAGTTCTTC
TRBJ2-1	TRBD2	-	TRBV20-1	CSASLTSGGDNEQFF	TGCAGTGCTAGCCTGACTAGCGGGGGGGACAATGAGCAGTTCTTC